This T cell receptor (beta chain) was found in a study of beta chain features in type 1 diabetes (dated by TCRdb to the late 2010s). As for the study more broadly: Mean age, gender distribution, total cell number and subset yield were not different between patients and healthy donors. The study compared TCRB repertoires of sorted circulating CD4+ T cell subsets between recently diagnosed type 1 diabetes patients and matched healthy donors. Across all samples, roughly 110,000,000 sorted cells were examined, and cell number per subset correlated strongly with RNA yield. Regulatory and stem cell-like memory subsets were obtained from only 8 patients and roughly 8 healthy donors, while naive and central memory subsets were obtained from all 30 or so donors.

The entire isolated RNA was reverse transcribed using the High Capacity cDNA Reverse Transcription Kit, and thus expressed TCRB transcripts were sequenced. Naive, central memory and regulatory T cell samples underwent deep immunoSEQ sequencing, averaging about 3.57 million total reads per sample. Sorted cells were lysed in RLT buffer and RNA was extracted with DNase-treated RNeasy Micro or Mini kits, depending on cell number. To prevent cross-contamination, each cell subset was processed individually, whereas patient and healthy donor samples were processed jointly. Using the immunoSEQ multiplex PCR, TCRB sequences were amplified from cDNA into 87-bp fragments spanning the CDR3 region. Sequencing of the amplicons was performed on the Illumina HiSeq platform. The authors processed their data as follows. PCR bias was corrected computationally using synthetic template baselines, and reads within Hamming distance 2 were collapsed, with unmergeable singletons discarded. Reads were aligned to IMGT to assign V, D and J genes, CDR3 length, and insertions or deletions at six rearrangement sites. Within each subset, clonotype counts were normalized to sorted cell number, after which true diversity and Gini coefficients were computed with the tcR R package. Repertoire sharing was quantified using the overlap coefficient calculated on TCRB nucleotide sequences. As a proxy for the pre-selection repertoire, out-of-frame TCRB sequences from naive cells were analyzed. Sourced from immuneACCESS, this table was stored by TCRdb with only in-frame sequences that have V and J called. A share of the clones is absent; for the studies checked, an unresolved V gene accounts for under half, and the remainder has no known explanation. D and trimming come from the DNA, and the V and J calls and clone size come from that table. Across this sample there are a few hundred thousand clones, with about a sixth seen only once. The ten most abundant clones make up 0.065% to 0.1% of the sample.

A single peripheral blood draw of approximately 0.11 L on average was collected from each donor into heparinised tubes. A BD FACSAria II was used to sort naive, central memory, regulatory and stem cell-like memory CD4+ T cells with a panel that included CD45RO, CCR7, CD25, CD127, CD95 and CD27. Every sorted population had a purity above 95%. PBMCs were isolated immediately by Lymphoprep density gradient centrifugation and stained directly without culture. So that batch effects would be minimized, each experiment stained and sorted samples in pairs, pairing one healthy donor with one patient. What the research found in general, with its limitations: Only small numbers of individuals were included in the HLA sub-analyses, which left unresolved whether HLA type had any influence on TCRB rearrangement. In all four CD4+ subsets, TCRB CDR3 length was moderately but significantly shorter in type 1 diabetes patients. PCR might favor shorter templates, but patient and control samples were amplified and corrected together, so any skew would affect both groups equally. Naive, central memory and regulatory TCRB repertoires appeared to be more alike among patients than among healthy donors. Because cDNA was sequenced instead of genomic DNA, activated cells with high expression could be over-represented, although the groups did not differ in activation or CD3 levels. At VDJ recombination sites, patients with type 1 diabetes made fewer insertions and deleted more nucleotides, a pattern implying thymic rearrangement abnormalities.

In the case of this clone: Its antigen target is currently unknown. No much larger clone exists at a distance of one base, and base qualities are not known.

As encoded in the germline V gene (reference sequence), CDR1 is GTSNPN while CDR2 is SVGIG. From the cysteine up to the phenylalanine, the CDR3 has a length of 12 residues. Just the 36-base CDR3 DNA is kept, in frame starting at base 1. Relative to germline, V is 2 bases shorter and J is 7 bases shorter, with 10 bases between their ends. This sequence originates from a young man with type 1 diabetes. Sequencing input: naive CD4+ T cells from blood. What this sample's cell subset or site label stands for: true naive CD4+ T cells. The chain joins TRBV30 to TRBJ2-3, with no confident D gene call. The nucleotides read TGTGCCTGGAGTCCCGTGGTAAATACGCAGTATTTT. Translated, it reads CAWSPVVNTQYF.